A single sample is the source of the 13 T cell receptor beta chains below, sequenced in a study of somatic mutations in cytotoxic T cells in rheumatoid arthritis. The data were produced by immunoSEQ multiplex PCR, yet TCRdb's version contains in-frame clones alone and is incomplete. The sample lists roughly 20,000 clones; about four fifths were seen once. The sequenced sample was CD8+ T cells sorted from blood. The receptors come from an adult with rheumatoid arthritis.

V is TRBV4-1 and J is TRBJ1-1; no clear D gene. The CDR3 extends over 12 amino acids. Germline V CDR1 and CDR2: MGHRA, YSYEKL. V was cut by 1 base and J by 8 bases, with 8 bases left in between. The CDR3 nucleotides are TGCGCCAGCAGCCAAGTAGAGAGGGAAGCTTTCTTT. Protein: CASSQVEREAFF.

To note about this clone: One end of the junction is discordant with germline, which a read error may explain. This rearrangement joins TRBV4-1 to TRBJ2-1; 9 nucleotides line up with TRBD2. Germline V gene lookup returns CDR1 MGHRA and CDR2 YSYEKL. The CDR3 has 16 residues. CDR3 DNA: TGCGCCAGCAGTCAAGTGGCGGGAGGGCTGGTAGATGAGCAGTTCTTC. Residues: CASSQVAGGLVDEQFF.

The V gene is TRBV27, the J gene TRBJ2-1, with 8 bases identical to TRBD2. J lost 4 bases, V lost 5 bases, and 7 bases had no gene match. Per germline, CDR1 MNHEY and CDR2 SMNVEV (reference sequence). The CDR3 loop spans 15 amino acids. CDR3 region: CASSPGGPIYNEQFF. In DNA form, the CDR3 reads TGTGCCAGCAGTCCGGGGGGGCCCATATACAATGAGCAGTTCTTC.

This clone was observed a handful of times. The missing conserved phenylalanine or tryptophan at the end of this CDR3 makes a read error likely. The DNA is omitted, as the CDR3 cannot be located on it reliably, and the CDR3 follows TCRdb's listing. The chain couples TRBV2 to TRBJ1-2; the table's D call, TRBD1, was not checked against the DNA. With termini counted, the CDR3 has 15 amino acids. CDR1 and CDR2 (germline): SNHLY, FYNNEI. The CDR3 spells CASSAYVRDRGPTDL.

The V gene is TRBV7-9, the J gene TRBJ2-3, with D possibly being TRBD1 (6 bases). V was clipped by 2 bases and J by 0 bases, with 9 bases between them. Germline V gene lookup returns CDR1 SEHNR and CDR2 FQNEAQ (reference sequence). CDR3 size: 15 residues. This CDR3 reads CASSLPGQSTDTQYF. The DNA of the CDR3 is TGTGCCAGCAGCTTACCAGGACAGAGCACAGATACGCAGTATTTT.

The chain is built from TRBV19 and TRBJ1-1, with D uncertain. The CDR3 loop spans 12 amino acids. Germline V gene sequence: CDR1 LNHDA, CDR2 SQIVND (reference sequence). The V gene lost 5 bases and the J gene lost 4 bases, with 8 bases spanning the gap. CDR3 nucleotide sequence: TGTGCCAGTAGTCTGGGTTTCACTGAAGCTTTCTTT. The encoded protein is CASSLGFTEAFF.

The CDR3: CASSLVWGTNEKLFF. The CDR3 coding sequence is TGTGCCAGCAGCTTAGTCTGGGGAACTAATGAAAAACTGTTTTTT. The J gene is TRBJ1-4, the V gene TRBV11-2; no definite D call. The V gene's germline CDR1 is SGHAT and CDR2 FQNNGV. Deletions cut 1 base from V and 1 base from J, with 7 bases between. CDR3 size: 15 residues.

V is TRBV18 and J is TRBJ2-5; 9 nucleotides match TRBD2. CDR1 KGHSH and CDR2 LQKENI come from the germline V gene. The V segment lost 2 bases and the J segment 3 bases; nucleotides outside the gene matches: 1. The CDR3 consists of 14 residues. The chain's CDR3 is CASSPWTSEETQYF. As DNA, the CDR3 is TGTGCCAGCTCACCATGGACTAGCGAAGAGACCCAGTACTTC.

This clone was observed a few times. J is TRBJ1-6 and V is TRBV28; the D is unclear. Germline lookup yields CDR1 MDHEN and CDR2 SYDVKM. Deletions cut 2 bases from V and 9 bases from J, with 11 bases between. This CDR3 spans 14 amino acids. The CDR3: CASSLRSAGSPLHF. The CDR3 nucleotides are TGTGCCAGCAGTTTAAGGTCGGCGGGTTCACCCCTCCACTTT.

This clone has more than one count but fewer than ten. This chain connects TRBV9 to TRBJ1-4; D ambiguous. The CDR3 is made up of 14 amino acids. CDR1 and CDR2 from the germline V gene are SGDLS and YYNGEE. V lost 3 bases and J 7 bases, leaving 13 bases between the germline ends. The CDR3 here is CASSGRVDPEKLFF. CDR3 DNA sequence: TGTGCCAGCAGCGGTAGGGTGGACCCTGAAAAACTGTTTTTT.

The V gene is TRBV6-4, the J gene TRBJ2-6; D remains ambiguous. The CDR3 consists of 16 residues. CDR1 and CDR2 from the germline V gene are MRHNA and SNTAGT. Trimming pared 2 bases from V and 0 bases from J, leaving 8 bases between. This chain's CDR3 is CASSDHDNSGANVLTF. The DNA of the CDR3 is TGTGCCAGCAGTGACCACGACAACTCTGGGGCCAACGTCCTGACTTTC.

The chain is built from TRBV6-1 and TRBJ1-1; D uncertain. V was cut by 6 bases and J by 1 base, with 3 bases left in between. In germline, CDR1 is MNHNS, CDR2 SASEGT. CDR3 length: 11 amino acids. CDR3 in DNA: TGTGCCAGCAGAAAGAACACTGAAGCTTTCTTT. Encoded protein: CASRKNTEAFF.

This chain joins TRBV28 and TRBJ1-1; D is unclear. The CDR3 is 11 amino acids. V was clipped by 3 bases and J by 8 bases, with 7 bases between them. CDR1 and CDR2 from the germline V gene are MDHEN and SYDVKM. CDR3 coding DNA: TGTGCCAGCAGTTTGCAGGCGGAAGCTTTCTTT. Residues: CASSLQAEAFF.